This T cell receptor (beta chain) originates from a study of T cell repertoires in cytomegalovirus infection. Germline V gene sequence: CDR1 SGHRS, CDR2 YFSETQ. J lost 3 bases, V lost 4 bases, and 16 bases had no gene match. The CDR3 totals 18 residues. MiXCR, applied by TCRdb to the reads, yields one record per CDR3 protein. The sample lists about 770,000 distinct CDR3 sequences, 25% to 35% occurring once. This clonotype was seen a few times. Its target is unknown. The input for sequencing was cultured CD8+ T cells from PBMCs, taken from culture after CMV antigen stimulation. This TCR was recovered from a human donor in good health (CMV status not recorded). Some clones in this sample may be carry-over from other donors' samples. The rearrangement links TRBV5-1 to TRBJ1-5; the match to TRBD1 covers 7 bases. The CDR3 DNA is TGCGCCAGCAGCGGGGGGCCACTTGGGACAGACAACAATCAGCCCCAGCATTTT. This sequence encodes CASSGGPLGTDNNQPQHF. Looking up the rest from reference TRBV5-1 and TRBJ1-5 gives the full variable domain: KAGVTQTPRYLIKTRGQQVTLSCSPISGHRSVSWYQQTPGQGLQFLFEYFSETQRNKGNFPGRFSGRQFSNSRSEMNVSTLELGDSALYLCASSGGPLGTDNNQPQHFGDGTRLSIL.